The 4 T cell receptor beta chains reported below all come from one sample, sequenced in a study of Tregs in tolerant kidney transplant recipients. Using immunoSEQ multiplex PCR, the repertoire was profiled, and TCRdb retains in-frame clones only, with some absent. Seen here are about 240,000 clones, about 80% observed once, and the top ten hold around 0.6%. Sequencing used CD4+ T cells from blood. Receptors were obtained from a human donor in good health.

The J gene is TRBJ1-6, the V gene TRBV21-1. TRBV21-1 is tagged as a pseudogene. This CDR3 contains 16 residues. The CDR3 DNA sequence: TGTGCCAGCAGCAATGGAAGGCGCCGATATAATTCACCCCTCCACTTT. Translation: CASSNGRRRYNSPLHF.

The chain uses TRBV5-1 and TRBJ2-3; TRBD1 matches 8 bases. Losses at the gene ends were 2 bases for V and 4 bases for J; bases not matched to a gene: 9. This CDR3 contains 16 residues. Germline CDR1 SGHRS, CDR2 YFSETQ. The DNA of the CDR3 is TGCGCCAGCAGCTTAACGGACAGGGTCACGGCAGATACGCAGTATTTT. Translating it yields CASSLTDRVTADTQYF.

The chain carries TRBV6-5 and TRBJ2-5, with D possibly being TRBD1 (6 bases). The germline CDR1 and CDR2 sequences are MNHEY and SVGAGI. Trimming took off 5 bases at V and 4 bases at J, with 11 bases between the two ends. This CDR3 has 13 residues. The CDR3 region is CASSRNRVETQYF. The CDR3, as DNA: TGTGCCAGCAGTCGGAACAGGGTAGAGACCCAGTACTTC.

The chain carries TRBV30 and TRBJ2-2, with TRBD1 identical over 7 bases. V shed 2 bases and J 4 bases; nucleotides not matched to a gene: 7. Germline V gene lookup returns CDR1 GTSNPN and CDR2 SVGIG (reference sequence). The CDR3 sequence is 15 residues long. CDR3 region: CAWSFRTGVTGELFF. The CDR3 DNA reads TGTGCCTGGAGTTTTCGTACAGGGGTCACCGGGGAGCTGTTTTTT.